This passage covers 9 T cell receptor beta chains from one sample sequenced in a study of Graves' ophthalmopathy and Graves' hyperthyroidism. Scientists amplified the TCR beta CDR3 regions from RNA transcripts. Second-round multiplex PCR came after a first-round RT-PCR that employed HTBI primers. TCRdb analysed the multiplex PCR reads with MiXCR anew, one entry per CDR3 protein. The table records 350,000 to 450,000 distinct CDR3 sequences, roughly 18% of them present only once. The sample consisted of peripheral blood. Receptor source: a woman aged 18-29 years with Graves' ophthalmopathy.

The chain uses TRBV7-2 and TRBJ2-5; 8 nucleotides line up with TRBD2. CDR3 size: 14 residues. From germline, CDR1 is SGHTA and CDR2 FQGNSA. J gave up 5 bases and V 8 bases, and 10 bases lay outside the gene matches. CDR3 region: CASLRRGDGETQYF. The CDR3 nucleotides are TGTGCCAGCCTTAGGCGGGGGGATGGGGAGACCCAGTACTTC. Variable domain in full (rest from reference TRBV7-2 and TRBJ2-5): GAGVSQSPSNKVTEKGKDVELRCDPISGHTALYWYRQSLGQGLEFLIYFQGNSAPDKSGLPSDRFSAERTGGSVSTLTIQRTQQEDSAVYLCASLRRGDGETQYFGPGTRLLVL.

This chain links TRBV11-2 with TRBJ2-5; no clear D. V lost 5 bases, J lost 1 base, and 17 bases lay in between. There are 16 residues in the CDR3. Per the germline V gene, CDR1 is SGHAT and CDR2 is FQNNGV. CDR3 sequence reads: CASSLRASTVQETQYF. The CDR3 DNA is TGTGCCAGCAGCCTAAGGGCCAGTACCGTCCAAGAGACCCAGTACTTC.

There are many counts of this clonotype. The J gene is TRBJ1-2, the V gene TRBV18; weak D call: TRBD1 (5 bases). The CDR3 runs 14 residues. V lost 3 bases, J lost 7 bases, and 15 bases lay in between. Germline V gene data show CDR1 as KGHSH and CDR2 as LQKENI. CDR3 amino acids: CASSPGGTLVGYTF. DNA for the CDR3: TGTGCCAGCTCACCTGGAGGGACGCTTGTTGGCTACACCTTC. Using reference TRBV18 and TRBJ1-2 for the parts outside the CDR3, the full variable domain is NAGVMQNPRHLVRRRGQEARLRCSPMKGHSHVYWYRQLPEEGLKFMVYLQKENIIDESGMPKERFSAEFPKEGPSILRIQQVVRGDSAAYFCASSPGGTLVGYTFGSGTRLTVV.

This clonotype was found many times. V is TRBV6-5 and J is TRBJ1-2, with 7 bases that match TRBD1. V shed 5 bases and J 6 bases; nucleotides not matched to a gene: 6. The length of the CDR3 is 13 residues. Germline CDR1 reads MNHEY; CDR2 reads SVGAGI. The CDR3 reads CASSPTGVNGYTF. CDR3 nucleotide sequence: TGTGCCAGCAGTCCAACAGGGGTGAATGGCTACACCTTC.

This clonotype was found many times. The chain recombines TRBV12-3 or TRBV12-4 with TRBJ1-2; the match to TRBD1 covers 8 bases. This CDR3 has 14 residues. J was trimmed by 6 bases and V by 6 bases; bases with no gene match: 9. For the CDR3, the DNA is TGTGCCAGCAGCTCGTTACAGGGGGGGGATGGCTACACCTTC. It is translated as CASSSLQGGDGYTF.

J is TRBJ1-1 and V is TRBV6-1; D remains ambiguous. V shed 6 bases and J shed 2 bases, with 10 bases lying between them. This CDR3 has 13 residues. Germline CDR1 and CDR2: MNHNS and SASEGT. CDR3 sequence (DNA): TGTGCCAGCAGGAAAGGAGTTAACACTGAAGCTTTCTTT. This encodes CASRKGVNTEAFF.

The table lists this clonotype with many counts. The chain carries TRBV2 and TRBJ2-5; TRBD2 matches 8 bases. V lost 8 bases, J lost 3 bases, and 26 bases stayed unmatched. CDR1 and CDR2 from the germline V gene are SNHLY and FYNNEI. The CDR3 length is 20 residues. The CDR3 nucleotides read TGTGCCAGCCTCGGGACTAGTCGGTCTCTGGGGTCCTCTCGGAAAGAGACCCAGTACTTC. Translating it yields CASLGTSRSLGSSRKETQYF.

This clonotype occurred many times. The chain links TRBV28 to TRBJ2-7; 7 bases are a match to TRBD1. V lost 5 bases and J lost 6; bases outside the gene matches: 16. CDR3 length: 16 residues. Germline V gene sequence: CDR1 MDHEN, CDR2 SYDVKM. CDR3 amino acids: CASSQFRQGPRGEQYF. The DNA of the CDR3 is TGTGCCAGCAGTCAATTCCGACAGGGTCCCCGGGGCGAGCAGTACTTC.

This clonotype was observed many times. The CDR3 sequence: CASSGATDEQYF. CDR3 DNA sequence: TGTGCCAGCAGCGGGGCCACGGATGAGCAGTACTTC. The chain links TRBV9 to TRBJ2-7; D not resolved. Trimming took off 3 bases at V and 7 bases at J, with 11 bases between the two ends. The CDR3 length is 12 residues. Germline V gives CDR1 SGDLS, CDR2 YYNGEE.